The 9 T cell receptor beta chains listed next were all sequenced from one sample in a study of blood T cell repertoires in COVID-19. TCRdb's copy holds only in-frame clones and misses some; the assay was immunoSEQ multiplex PCR. The data contain 95,000 to 150,000 clones, roughly four fifths of them singletons. The material sequenced was peripheral blood. The receptors come from a man between 60 and 75 years old with acute or convalescent COVID-19.

The chain has TRBV7-9 and TRBJ2-1; D uncertain. The V and J ends lost 0 bases and 9 bases respectively, with 9 bases between them. Germline CDR1 reads SEHNR; CDR2 reads FQNEAQ (reference sequence). The CDR3 is 13 amino acids. CDR3 DNA: TGTGCCAGCAGCTTAGCTTTGGAGCTTGAGCAGTTCTTC. It translates to CASSLALELEQFF.

The chain carries TRBV5-1 and TRBJ1-2; 8 nucleotides agree with TRBD1. The CDR3 runs 17 residues. V lost 4 bases and J lost 0; bases outside the gene matches: 11. Germline CDR1 SGHRS, CDR2 YFSETQ. This chain's CDR3 is CASSPGQDPSTNYGYTF. The CDR3 coding sequence is TGCGCCAGCAGCCCGGGACAGGATCCTTCTACTAACTATGGCTACACCTTC.

The gene calls are TRBV5-5 and TRBJ1-6, with D unclear. Germline CDR1 SGHKS, CDR2 YYEKEE (reference sequence). The V and J ends lost 0 bases and 6 bases respectively, with 7 bases between them. The CDR3 covers 14 residues. The CDR3 loop reads CASSLDPGNSPLHF. The CDR3 DNA reads TGTGCCAGCAGCTTGGATCCGGGTAATTCACCCCTCCACTTT.

The chain has TRBV6-5 and TRBJ2-7, with D perhaps TRBD1 (6 bases). V lost 4 bases, J lost 6 bases, and 19 bases lay in between. CDR1 MNHEY and CDR2 SVGAGI come from the germline V gene. The CDR3 covers 15 residues. In DNA, the CDR3 is TGTGCCAGCAGTTTCGACAGGTTGCTCTTAAGCGAGCAGTACTTC. It codes for CASSFDRLLLSEQYF.

The V call is TRBV6-4, the J call TRBJ2-6; weak D call: TRBD2 (6 bases). V dropped 5 bases and J dropped 2 bases, with 10 bases sitting between them. The CDR3 runs 15 residues. Germline V gives CDR1 MRHNA, CDR2 SNTAGT. DNA for the CDR3: TGTGCCAGCAGTCCCGGGAGTGCTGGGGCCAACGTCCTGACTTTC. Its protein product is CASSPGSAGANVLTF.

In its sample, this clone ranks as medium-sized. This sequence joins TRBV28 and TRBJ1-1, with 9 bases that match TRBD1. V trimming: 6 bases; J trimming: 11 bases; junction bases outside the gene matches: 19. Germline V gives CDR1 MDHEN, CDR2 SYDVKM. This CDR3 is built from 16 residues. This CDR3 is CASSLSPGTGFRKAFF. The CDR3 coding sequence is TGTGCCAGCAGCCTAAGTCCCGGGACAGGGTTTAGGAAGGCTTTCTTT.

This clone appeared a few times. J is TRBJ1-2 and V is TRBV7-9; 8 nucleotides agree with TRBD1. V was pared by 5 bases and J by 6 bases, with 5 bases of the junction left unmatched. This CDR3 has 13 residues. Germline V gene lookup returns CDR1 SEHNR and CDR2 FQNEAQ (reference sequence). In DNA form, the CDR3 reads TGTGCCAGCAGCCCGGACAGGGAGAATGGCTACACCTTC. Its protein is CASSPDRENGYTF.

Concerning this clone: Other DNA sequences in the sample encode the same CDR3. This sequence joins TRBV21-1 and TRBJ2-5; the table's D call TRBD1 went unverified against the DNA. TRBV21-1 is termed a pseudogene. CDR3 length equals 16 residues. DNA of the CDR3: TGTGCCAGCAGCAAAGCGCGGGACAGGGTAGGTGAGACCCAGTACTTC. Translation gives CASSKARDRVGETQYF.

V is TRBV19 and J is TRBJ1-1, with 7 bases matching TRBD1. The length of the CDR3 is 15 residues. V lost 6 bases and J lost 0; bases outside the gene matches: 7. Germline CDR1 and CDR2: LNHDA and SQIVND (reference sequence). The DNA for the CDR3 is TGTGCCAGTAGGGAGACAGGGTTCATGAACACTGAAGCTTTCTTT. It translates to CASRETGFMNTEAFF.